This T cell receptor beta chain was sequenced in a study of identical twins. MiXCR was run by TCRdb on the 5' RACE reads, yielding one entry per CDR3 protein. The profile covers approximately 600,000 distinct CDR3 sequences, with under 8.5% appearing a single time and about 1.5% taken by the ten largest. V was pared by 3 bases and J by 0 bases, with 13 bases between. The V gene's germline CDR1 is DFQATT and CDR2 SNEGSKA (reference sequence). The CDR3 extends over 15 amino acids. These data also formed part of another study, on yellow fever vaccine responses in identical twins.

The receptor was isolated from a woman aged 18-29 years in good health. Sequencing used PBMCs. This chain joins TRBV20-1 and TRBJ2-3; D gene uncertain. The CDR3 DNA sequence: TGCAGTGCTAGCGGCCAGCTTCCTAGCACAGATACGCAGTATTTT. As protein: CSASGQLPSTDTQYF.